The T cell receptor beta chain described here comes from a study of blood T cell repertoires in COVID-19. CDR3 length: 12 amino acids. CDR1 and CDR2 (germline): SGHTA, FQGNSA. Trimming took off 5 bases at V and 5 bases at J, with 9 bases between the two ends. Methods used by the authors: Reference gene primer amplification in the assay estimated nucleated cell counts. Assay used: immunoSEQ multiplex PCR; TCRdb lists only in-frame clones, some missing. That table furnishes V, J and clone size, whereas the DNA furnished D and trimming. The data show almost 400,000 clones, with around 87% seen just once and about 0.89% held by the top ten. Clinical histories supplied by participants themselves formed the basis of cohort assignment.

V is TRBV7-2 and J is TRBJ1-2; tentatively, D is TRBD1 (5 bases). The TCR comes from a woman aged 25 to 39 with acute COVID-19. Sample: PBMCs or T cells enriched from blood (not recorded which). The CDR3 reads CASSPPGYGYTF. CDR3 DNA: TGTGCCAGCAGCCCCCCAGGGTATGGCTACACCTTC.